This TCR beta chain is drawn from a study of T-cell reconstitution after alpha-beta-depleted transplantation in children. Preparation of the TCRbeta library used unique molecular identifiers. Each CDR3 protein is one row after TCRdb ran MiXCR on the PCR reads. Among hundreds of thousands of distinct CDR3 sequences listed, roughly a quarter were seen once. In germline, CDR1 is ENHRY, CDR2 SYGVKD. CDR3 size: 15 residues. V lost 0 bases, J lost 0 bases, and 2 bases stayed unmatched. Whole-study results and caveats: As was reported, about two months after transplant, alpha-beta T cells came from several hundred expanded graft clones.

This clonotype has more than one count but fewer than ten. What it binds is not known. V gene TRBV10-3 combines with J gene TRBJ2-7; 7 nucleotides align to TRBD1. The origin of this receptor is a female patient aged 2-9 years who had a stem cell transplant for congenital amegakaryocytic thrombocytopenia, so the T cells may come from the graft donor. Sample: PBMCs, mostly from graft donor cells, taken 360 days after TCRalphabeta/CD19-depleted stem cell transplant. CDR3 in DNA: TGTGCCATCAGTGAGTCCAGGGGGAGCTCCTACGAGCAGTACTTC. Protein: CAISESRGSSYEQYF.